The entry below gives a single TCR beta chain sequence along with its context. This CDR3 spans 14 amino acids. The ends were cut back, 1 base at V and 2 bases at J, with 8 bases in the middle. The germline CDR1 and CDR2 sequences are LGHNA and YNFKEQ. The multiple sclerosis controls, all treatment-naive patients, had relapsing-remitting disease that was stable or active. TEMRA cells underwent FACS enrichment and CD8+ and CD4+ T cells underwent negative isolation. The data stem from a study of CD8 T cells in Susac syndrome. RNA, at about 0.5 to 1 ug, was reverse transcribed with random hexamers. Amplification of TCR beta CDR3 across 54 Vbeta and 13 Jbeta was performed with immunoSEQ multiplex PCR. Each CDR3 protein is one row after TCRdb ran MiXCR on the immunoSEQ multiplex PCR reads. The sample holds 250,000 to 350,000 distinct CDR3 sequences, approximately 90% seen once.

The TCR was taken from a human donor with multiple sclerosis. Input material: CD4+ T cells from PBMCs. The chain recombines TRBV4-2 with TRBJ1-2; D is uncertain. The CDR3, as DNA: TGTGCCAGCAGCCAAGCTCGGGGAAACTATGGCTACACCTTC. The encoded protein is CASSQARGNYGYTF.